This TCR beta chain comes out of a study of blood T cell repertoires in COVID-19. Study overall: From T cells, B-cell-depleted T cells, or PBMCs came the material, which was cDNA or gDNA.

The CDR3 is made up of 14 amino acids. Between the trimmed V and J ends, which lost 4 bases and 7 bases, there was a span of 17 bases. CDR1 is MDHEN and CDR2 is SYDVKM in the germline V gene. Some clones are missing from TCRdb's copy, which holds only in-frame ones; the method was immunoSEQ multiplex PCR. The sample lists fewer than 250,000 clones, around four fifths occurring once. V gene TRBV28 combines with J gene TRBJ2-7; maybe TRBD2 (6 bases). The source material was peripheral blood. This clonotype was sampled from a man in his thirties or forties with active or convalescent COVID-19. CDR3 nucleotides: TGTGCCAGCAGTTCCTCGGGGAGGCGGAATGAGCAGTACTTC. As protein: CASSSSGRRNEQYF.